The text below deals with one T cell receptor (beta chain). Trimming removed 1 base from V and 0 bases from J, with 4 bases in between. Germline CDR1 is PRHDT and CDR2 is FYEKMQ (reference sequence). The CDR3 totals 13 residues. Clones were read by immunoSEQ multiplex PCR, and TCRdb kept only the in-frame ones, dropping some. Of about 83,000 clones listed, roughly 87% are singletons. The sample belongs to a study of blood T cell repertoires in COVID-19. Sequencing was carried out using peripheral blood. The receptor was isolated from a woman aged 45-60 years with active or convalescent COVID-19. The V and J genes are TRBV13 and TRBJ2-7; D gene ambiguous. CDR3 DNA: TGTGCCAGCAGCTTAGACAGCTCCTACGAGCAGTACTTC. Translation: CASSLDSSYEQYF.